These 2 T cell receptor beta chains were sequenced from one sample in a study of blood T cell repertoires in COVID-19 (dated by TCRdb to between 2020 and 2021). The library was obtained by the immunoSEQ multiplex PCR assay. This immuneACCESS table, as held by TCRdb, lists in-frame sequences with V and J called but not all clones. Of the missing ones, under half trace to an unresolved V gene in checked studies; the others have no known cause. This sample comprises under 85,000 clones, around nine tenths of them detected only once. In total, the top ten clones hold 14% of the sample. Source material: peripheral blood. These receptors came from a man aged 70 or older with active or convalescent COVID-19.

In DNA, the CDR3 is TGTGCCAGCAGTCCGGCGGGACCCCTATGGTATCAGCCCCAGCATTTT. It yields the protein CASSPAGPLWYQPQHF. The gene calls are TRBV28 and TRBJ1-5; D is possibly TRBD1 (5 bases). V was clipped by 5 bases and J by 5 bases, with 19 bases between them. CDR1 and CDR2 from the germline V gene are MDHEN and SYDVKM. CDR3 size: 16 residues.

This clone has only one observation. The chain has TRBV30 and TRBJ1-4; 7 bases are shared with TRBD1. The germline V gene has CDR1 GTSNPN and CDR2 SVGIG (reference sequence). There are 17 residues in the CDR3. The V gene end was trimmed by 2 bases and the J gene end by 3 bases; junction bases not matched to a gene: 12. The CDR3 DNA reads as TGTGCCTGGAGTACAAACTTTCCGGGACAGTCTAATGAAAAACTGTTTTTT. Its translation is CAWSTNFPGQSNEKLFF.